This TCR beta chain comes out of a study of OX40 agonist ivuxolimab in advanced cancers. Study results and limitations: Expanded peripheral T-cell antigen specificity went undetermined. Relative to CD4+ cells, CD8+ T cells on average had more expanded clones.

This table comes from immunoSEQ multiplex PCR, and its TCRdb copy is limited to in-frame clones, with some not included. The sample holds 70,000 to 95,000 clones, 94% seen once. The germline CDR1 and CDR2 sequences are MNHEY and SVGAGI. Trimming removed 7 bases at V and 0 bases at J, with 13 bases between. The CDR3 has 14 amino acids. Autoimmune disease history or systemic immunosuppression was exclusionary. As to this clone: What it binds is unknown.

The sequence came from an adult with an advanced solid tumor such as melanoma, head and neck, liver or kidney cancer. Sequences were derived from CD4+ or CD8+ T cells sorted from blood, sampled in a trial of the OX40 agonist ivuxolimab. The chain has TRBV6-5 and TRBJ2-7; a weak D match, TRBD1 (6 bases). The CDR3 nucleotides read TGTGCCAGCAAAATAAAGGGGGTCTCCTACGAGCAGTACTTC. Amino acid sequence: CASKIKGVSYEQYF.